This entry features one T cell receptor beta chain sequence. What it recognizes is unknown. This entry is derived from a study of cytomegalovirus exposure and HLA in healthy donors. The study's findings and limits: The study flagged some 170 TCR beta chains as cytomegalovirus-associated. While the bulk of TCR sequences proved rare, some public TCRs turned up in many donors.

V was trimmed by 1 base and J by 0 bases, leaving 7 bases between them. The length of the CDR3 is 14 residues. Germline V gives CDR1 MDHEN, CDR2 SYDVKM. Clones were read by immunoSEQ multiplex PCR, and TCRdb kept only the in-frame ones, dropping some. This table holds about 360,000 clones, 75% to 90% found once. This chain links TRBV28 with TRBJ2-7, with D unclear. The clonotype comes from a woman younger than 35 in good health and CMV-seronegative. The material sequenced was PBMCs. The CDR3 protein is CASSLYSSSYEQYF. The CDR3 nucleotides read TGTGCCAGCAGTTTATATTCGAGCTCCTACGAGCAGTACTTC.